These 7 T cell receptor beta chains came from one sample sequenced in a study of CD8 T cells in Susac syndrome. RNA was extracted with the RNeasy kit, and a quantity of about 0.45 to 1 ug was reverse transcribed using random hexamers. TCRdb re-called the immunoSEQ multiplex PCR reads through MiXCR, storing one row per CDR3 protein. Counted here are 110,000 to 150,000 distinct CDR3 sequences, approximately 94% occurring once; the ten biggest clones make up 0.065% to 0.095%. Sequencing was performed on CD4+ T cells from PBMCs. These receptors were obtained from a human donor with Susac syndrome.

CDR3 sequence (DNA): TGCAGTGCCGAGACGGGAAACACAGATACGCAGTATTTT. Encoded protein: CSAETGNTDTQYF. This chain connects TRBV20-1 to TRBJ2-3, with D perhaps matching TRBD2 (5 bases). The V and J ends lost 6 bases and 2 bases respectively, with 12 bases between them. Germline CDR1 is DFQATT and CDR2 is SNEGSKA (reference sequence). The CDR3 spans 13 residues.

The DNA of the CDR3 is TGTGCCAGCAGCCAAGGAGCCGGGACAGGGAACACTGAAGCTTTCTTT. It encodes CASSQGAGTGNTEAFF. The chain carries TRBV3-1 and TRBJ1-1; TRBD1 agrees at 8 bases. This CDR3 has 16 residues. V shed 1 base and J 1 base; nucleotides not matched to a gene: 5. Germline loops: CDR1 LGHDT, CDR2 YNNKEL (reference sequence).

This clonotype was picked up one time. The chain has TRBV15 and TRBJ2-3, with 8 bases lining up with TRBD2. The CDR3 extends over 16 amino acids. Germline values: CDR1 LNHNV, CDR2 YYDKDF (reference sequence). The V gene end was trimmed by 5 bases and the J gene end by 1 base; junction bases not matched to a gene: 8. The CDR3 is CATSAGGGVGTDTQYF. The CDR3 nucleotides are TGTGCCACCAGCGCCGGGGGGGGAGTAGGCACAGATACGCAGTATTTT.

The count of this clonotype is one. The rearrangement links TRBV3-1 to TRBJ2-6, with D perhaps given as TRBD1 or TRBD2 (5 bases each). V was trimmed by 3 bases and J by 0 bases, leaving 15 bases between them. The CDR3 consists of 18 residues. Per germline, CDR1 LGHDT and CDR2 YNNKEL (reference sequence). The CDR3, as DNA: TGTGCCAGCAGCCACAACCGGGACGGCTACTCTGGGGCCAACGTCCTGACTTTC. Amino acids: CASSHNRDGYSGANVLTF.

In this sample, this clonotype turned up once. The rearrangement joins TRBV18 to TRBJ2-7, with D unclear. With 6 bases removed from V and 6 bases from J, the gap between germline ends came to 15 bases. Germline V gene data show CDR1 as KGHSH and CDR2 as LQKENI. There are 13 residues in the CDR3. The CDR3 is CASSRTGRSEQYF. DNA for the CDR3: TGTGCCAGCTCGCGCACTGGGCGGTCCGAGCAGTACTTC.

The CDR3 sequence: CATSDPHTGGTGTQYF. The DNA for the CDR3 is TGTGCCACCAGTGATCCCCATACAGGCGGGACGGGAACGCAGTATTTT. The chain combines TRBV24-1 with TRBJ2-3; D is possibly TRBD2 (6 bases). CDR1 and CDR2 (germline): KGHDR, SFDVKD. CDR3 size: 16 residues. V dropped 3 bases and J dropped 9 bases, with 21 bases sitting between them.

The chain uses TRBV29-1 and TRBJ2-1; no firm D call. V was trimmed by 4 bases and J by 4 bases, leaving 11 bases between them. CDR1 and CDR2 (germline): SQVTM, ANQGSEA. The CDR3 runs to 13 residues. The CDR3 sequence: CSVGGRLYNEQFF. For the CDR3, the DNA is TGCAGCGTTGGGGGTCGCCTGTACAATGAGCAGTTCTTC.